This T cell receptor beta chain was identified in a study of post-analysis software for immune sequencing data. At the level of the study: There were relapsing-remitting, secondary progressive and progressive-relapsing multiple sclerosis among the disease courses included. The study's findings and limits: Compared against controls, patients with multiple sclerosis displayed significantly lower normalized Chao1 diversity. Included in a set of about five TRBV segments more frequent in patients than controls were TRBV5-6, TRBV5-1 and TRBV20-1.

This clonotype was seen only a few times. Its antigen is undetermined. Germline CDR1 and CDR2: SGHTA and FQGNSA. V shed 2 bases, J shed 4 bases, and the junction held 19 bases outside the gene matches. The length of the CDR3 is 19 residues. Unique molecular identifiers tagged the TCR beta cDNA libraries. T cells numbering 1 to 10 million yielded cDNA molecules that totaled roughly 500,000. TCRdb redid the calling of the PCR reads with MiXCR, one entry per CDR3 protein. The sample includes approximately 730,000 distinct CDR3 sequences, approximately 30% of them seen just once. The receptor comes from a girl aged 5-17 years with multiple sclerosis. Sequencing used blood. The V and J genes are TRBV7-2 and TRBJ2-5, with 7 bases matching TRBD2. The CDR3 region is CASSLLPGTLDQRGETQYF. CDR3 nucleotide sequence: TGTGCCAGCAGCTTACTCCCCGGGACTCTGGACCAGCGGGGAGAGACCCAGTACTTC.